Sequencing of this T cell receptor beta chain was carried out in a study of cytomegalovirus exposure and HLA in healthy donors. Regarding the study as a whole: Three CMV-associated chains proved CMV antigen-specific in vitro. Most observed TCR sequences were rare, whereas some public TCRs were detected in many donors.

It was with 60 Vbeta and 13 Jbeta primers that the PCR ran. Per the original methods: In a later analysis, roughly 10 million of about 80 million unique beta chains occurred in at least two donors. Sequencing was performed with immunoSEQ multiplex PCR; in TCRdb, only in-frame clones are kept and a portion is missing. V, J and clone size are those of that table, while D and trimming were read from the DNA. The sample holds about 110,000 clones, roughly two thirds seen once. Regarding this clone: Its antigen is unknown.

The sample consisted of PBMCs. The TCR originated in a man aged 40-49 years in good health and CMV-seronegative.

CDR3 coding DNA: TGTGCCAGCAGCTTAGCTAACTCAGCGGTCTATGGCTACACCTTC. It translates to CASSLANSAVYGYTF. This chain joins TRBV7-9 and TRBJ1-2, with unresolved D. The CDR3 has 15 residues. Germline V gene lookup returns CDR1 SEHNR and CDR2 FQNEAQ (reference sequence). Trimming took 0 bases from V and 4 from J, leaving 12 bases between them.